A selection of T cell receptor beta chains follows, all from one sample in a study of post-analysis software for immune sequencing data. A single record per CDR3 protein comes from TCRdb applying MiXCR to the PCR reads. The sample lists roughly 410,000 distinct CDR3 sequences; roughly 38% were seen once. Specimen: blood. The receptors derive from a girl aged 5-17 years with multiple sclerosis. The CDR3 runs from the conserved cysteine through the conserved F or W. The order of the fields is V gene, clone size, D gene, CDR3 length, J gene, CDR3 protein. D genes are given only for firm matches. Clone sizes are given selectively: once, few, many, or a class where the clone is expanded.

>TRBV7-2|.|TRBD1|15|TRBJ1-6
CASSLDGTETSPLHF
>TRBV28|.|.|18|TRBJ1-5
CASRTLGGQGLGNQPQHF
>TRBV2|.|TRBD1|14|TRBJ1-1
CASSEDRGDTEAFF
>TRBV5-1|.|.|17|TRBJ2-1
CASGMPGLRLGYNEQFF
>TRBV18|.|.|17|TRBJ2-6
CASSPADIYPGANVLTF
>TRBV10-2|.|.|14|TRBJ2-5
CASSGNGRQETQYF
>TRBV6-1|.|TRBD1|16|TRBJ2-2
CASRVQGALSAGELFF
>TRBV18|.|TRBD1|15|TRBJ1-1
CASSVRTGVDTEAFF
>TRBV10-2|few|TRBD2|14|TRBJ2-5
CASYGLAGEETQYF
>TRBV10-2|.|TRBD1|14|TRBJ1-5
CASRLGQGRQPQHF
>TRBV4-2|.|TRBD2|18|TRBJ2-1
CASSQVLTSGGKLGERFF
>TRBV20-1|few|.|14|TRBJ1-5
CSARKDSSNQPQHF
>TRBV3-1|.|.|12|TRBJ2-1
CASSLRPGEQFF
>TRBV6-1|.|.|17|TRBJ2-5
CANSPHPRGHSQETQYF
>TRBV27|few|TRBD1|17|TRBJ1-6
CASSWTGGKLGISPLHF
>TRBV12-3/TRBV12-4|.|TRBD1|16|TRBJ2-7
CASSSGTGSGSYEQYF
>TRBV7-9|.|.|16|TRBJ2-7
CASSLAVQAVPYEQYF
>TRBV7-2|.|.|16|TRBJ2-6
CASGSYRSSGANVLTF
>TRBV29-1|.|.|12|TRBJ2-5
CSVPTLGETQYF
>TRBV5-8|.|TRBD2|15|TRBJ2-3
CASSTGTSGADTQYF
>TRBV6-1|few|.|14|TRBJ2-5
CASSVRLYQETQYF
>TRBV10-3|.|TRBD1|13|.
CAISASTGGEQYF
>TRBV25-1|.|.|14|TRBJ1-6
CASSESGYNSPLHF
>TRBV13|.|TRBD2|11|TRBJ2-1
CASSWEGLQFF
>TRBV6-5|many|.|17|TRBJ2-2
CASSYSAGVANTGELFF
>TRBV10-3|.|.|14|TRBJ2-7
CAISETGGMAEQYF
>TRBV6-5|.|.|12|TRBJ1-2
CASSPEGYGYTF
>TRBV12-3/TRBV12-4|many|TRBD1|12|TRBJ2-1
CASRPTGHEQFF
>TRBV2|.|.|14|TRBJ1-1
CASGGTARNTEAFF
>TRBV28|.|TRBD1|16|TRBJ2-1
CASSLPPQGARNEQFF
>TRBV10-3|few|.|13|TRBJ2-1
CAISGGGLNEQFF
>TRBV5-1|.|.|13|TRBJ1-1
CASRNGRDTEAFF
>TRBV7-9|.|TRBD2|18|TRBJ2-2
CASSPRRGTSGATGELFF
>TRBV20-1|few|.|12|TRBJ1-2
CSARAVNYGYTF
>TRBV6-5|.|.|14|TRBJ2-1
CASSRQGLGNEQFF
>TRBV24-1|few|TRBD2|12|TRBJ2-1
CATASGGNEQFF
>TRBV12-3/TRBV12-4|.|.|14|TRBJ2-1
CAASGGGADNEQFF
>TRBV4-2|.|.|14|TRBJ2-3
CASSHEGGTDTQYF
>TRBV4-1|.|TRBD2|14|TRBJ2-1
CASSQASGYNEQFF
>TRBV3-1|.|TRBD2|18|TRBJ2-1
CASSHATGRLAGLNEQFF
>TRBV7-9|.|TRBD1|15|TRBJ2-1
CASSIGQGDYNEQFF
>TRBV29-1|.|TRBD1|12|TRBJ1-1
CSVPTGDTEAFF
>TRBV7-2|.|.|17|TRBJ2-3
CASSPVGGLTSPDTQYF
>TRBV6-6|.|.|15|TRBJ2-2
CASRTDQGSTGELFF
>TRBV4-3|few|TRBD2|17|TRBJ2-1
CASSQRVGTSTLNEQFF
>TRBV18|many|.|16|TRBJ2-1
CASSPPGRSSYNEQFF
>TRBV5-1|few|TRBD2|13|TRBJ2-5
CASSLAGGRTQYF
>TRBV7-9|.|.|15|TRBJ2-5
CASSLGGGREETQYF
>TRBV15|few|.|16|TRBJ2-1
CATSGDQGLLYNGQFF
>TRBV4-1|.|.|18|TRBJ2-2
CASSQDSPGLTNTGELFF
>TRBV20-1|.|TRBD2|15|TRBJ2-1
CSADTSGSRGNEQFF
>TRBV13|few|.|15|.
CASRASSSGQETQYF
>TRBV12-3/TRBV12-4|.|.|16|TRBJ1-1
CASSLGRVIMNTEAFF
>TRBV6-2/TRBV6-3|many|.|14|TRBJ2-3
CASSSNSRPDTQYF